A selection of T cell receptor beta chains follows, all from one sample in a study of identical twins. MiXCR was run by TCRdb on the 5' RACE reads, yielding one entry per CDR3 protein. This table holds 500,000 to 550,000 distinct CDR3 sequences, approximately 20% found once. In addition, the sample was reused for a study of yellow fever vaccine responses in identical twins.

Source material: CD4+ T cells sorted from blood. These receptor sequences come from a young woman in good health. The conserved cysteine and the conserved F or W are not part of the CDR3 here. The D gene is left open where the match is weak.

V | D | CDR3
TRBV11-3 | TRBD1 | AKQGDYGYT
TRBV20-1 | . | SAQDGYGYT
TRBV7-8 | TRBD1 | ASSLEQGDPEAF
TRBV29-1 | TRBD2 | RASGGLVSSTGELF
TRBV19 | TRBD2 | ASSIPSGNEQF
TRBV20-1 | . | SAPPCRESYEQY
TRBV12-3/TRBV12-4 | TRBD2 | ASRTSGIGYNEQF
TRBV27 | TRBD1 | ASSWDRDTDTQY
TRBV20-1 | . | SARASPGAKNIQY
TRBV20-1 | . | SARGRYSYNEQF
TRBV19 | TRBD2 | ATSGGGPYEQY
TRBV29-1 | . | SVDALGPDTQY
TRBV5-1 | . | ASSLEGKEKLF
TRBV13 | . | ASSANTDTQY
TRBV5-5 | TRBD2 | ASSSNGLRGDEQF
TRBV6-5 | . | ASSYRQITDTQY
TRBV18 | TRBD1 | ATVGGKGEQY
TRBV12-3/TRBV12-4 | . | ASSLRGLSYEQY
TRBV27 | TRBD1 | ASSLTRTGQTDTQY
TRBV3-1 | TRBD2 | ASSRTSGMRAKNIQY
TRBV15 | . | ATSRDGVTGELF
TRBV20-1 | . | SARGTENTGELF
TRBV20-1 | . | SAKRSPGDNEQY
TRBV3-1 | . | ASSQDRGNGYT